This T cell receptor (beta chain) emerged from a study of shared clonotypes between healthy human individuals. Study information: Per-donor plates numbered three CD4 naive, three CD4 memory, two CD8 naive and one CD8 memory.

Clones were read by immunoSEQ multiplex PCR, and TCRdb kept only the in-frame ones, dropping some. Of about 1.1 million clones listed, 75% to 80% are singletons. Points on this clone: What it binds is unknown.

Study-wide findings and caveats: In a handful of donors, approximately 5% of naive CD4 clonotypes appeared in common. Non-shared clonotypes were found to have lower generation probabilities than the clonotypes that were shared by all four of the sorted-subset donors.

Germline V gene sequence: CDR1 MGHRA, CDR2 YSYEKL. The CDR3 spans 16 residues. V lost 3 bases and J lost 6; bases outside the gene matches: 6. Healthy and HIV-negative, the adult donors had no recent acute infections or vaccinations. This TCR was recovered from a man in his late teens or twenties in good health. Some clones in this sample may be carry-over from other donors' samples. The V call is TRBV4-1, the J call TRBJ2-3; 13 bases fit TRBD2. Specimen: memory CD4+ T cells from PBMCs. Documented subset: CD45RA-negative fraction. The CDR3 DNA reads TGCGCCAGCAGCCAGACCGGACTAGCGGGAGAGGATACGCAGTATTTT. It codes for CASSQTGLAGEDTQYF.